This T cell receptor (beta chain) was found in a study of identical twins. A few counts support this clonotype. One entry per CDR3 protein, called by TCRdb with MiXCR from the 5' RACE reads. The data show 420,000 or so distinct CDR3 sequences, under 20% seen once. CDR1 and CDR2 from the germline V gene are SQVTM and ANQGSEA. The length of the CDR3 is 11 residues. V gave up 8 bases and J gave up 5 bases; unmatched junction bases: 4. The chain uses TRBV29-1 and TRBJ2-3; 7 bases line up with TRBD1. Sample: naive T cells sorted from blood. The origin of this receptor is a man between 45 and 60 years old in good health. The CDR3 DNA reads TGCAGCCCCTACAGGGGAGATACGCAGTATTTT. As protein: CSPYRGDTQYF.